This T cell receptor (beta chain) is from a study of T-cell memory formation after mild COVID-19. Study-wide context: TCR clustering was largely donor specific. Whole-study findings and limits: Researchers report contracting CD4+ clones mostly in CM and EM, with CD8+ clones in EMRA.

The V and J ends lost 4 bases and 7 bases respectively, with 14 bases between them. Per germline, CDR1 SGDLS and CDR2 YYNGEE. This CDR3 is built from 14 residues. A single record per CDR3 protein comes from TCRdb applying MiXCR to the 5' RACE reads. The profile shows about 470,000 distinct CDR3 sequences, about 23% of them singletons. On this clonotype itself: The target antigen is unknown.

The sample comprised PBMCs or a T cell subset sorted from them (not recorded which). The rearrangement uses TRBV9 and TRBJ1-4; D is perhaps TRBD1 (5 bases). The TCR sequence derives from an adult woman who had mild COVID-19 (a few samples of this study predate the infection). Cell type and time point are not known. CDR3 sequence: CASSPPGGSEKLFF. In nucleotides, the CDR3 is TGTGCCAGCAGCCCCCCGGGGGGTTCTGAAAAACTGTTTTTT.